The 9 T cell receptor beta chains reported below all come from one sample, sequenced in a study of cytomegalovirus exposure and HLA in healthy donors. Clones were sequenced by immunoSEQ multiplex PCR, and TCRdb holds only the in-frame ones, with some missing. The profile shows roughly 150,000 clones, approximately 96% of them singletons. Material: PBMCs. Source of these receptors: a woman in her late teens or twenties in good health and CMV-seronegative.

The V gene is TRBV9, the J gene TRBJ2-1, with 8 positions matching TRBD2. Germline trimming cut 0 bases from V and 3 bases from J; bases unmatched to any gene: 17. The CDR3 is 20 amino acids. Looked up from germline, CDR1 is SGDLS and CDR2 is YYNGEE. The CDR3 coding sequence is TGTGCCAGCAGCGTAGCCACCGACCCGGGTGGCGGGGGGTACTACAATGAGCAGTTCTTC. Translating gives CASSVATDPGGGGYYNEQFF.

The chain joins TRBV2 to TRBJ2-7; tentatively, D is TRBD2 (6 bases). Germline V lookup: CDR1 SNHLY, CDR2 FYNNEI. CDR3 length: 15 residues. V was pared by 6 bases and J by 1 base, with 16 bases between. CDR3 loop: CASRREAGRSYEQYF. The CDR3, as DNA: TGTGCCAGCAGAAGGGAGGCAGGGAGATCCTACGAGCAGTACTTC.

The chain joins TRBV12-5 to TRBJ2-7; D is perhaps TRBD1 (6 bases). Germline CDR1 is LGHNT and CDR2 is FRNRAP. V gave up 6 bases and J gave up 3 bases, with 15 bases separating them. The CDR3 extends over 14 amino acids. In DNA, the CDR3 is TGTGCTAGTGGCTCCCAAACAGGGATCTACGAGCAGTACTTC. This codes for CASGSQTGIYEQYF.

This sequence joins TRBV7-2 and TRBJ2-3; D remains ambiguous. The V gene's germline CDR1 is SGHTA and CDR2 FQGNSA. The CDR3 sequence is 14 residues long. Trimming took 3 bases from V and 0 from J, leaving 7 bases between them. The CDR3 reads CASSFRLSTDTQYF. The CDR3 region has the DNA TGTGCCAGCAGCTTCAGACTCAGCACAGATACGCAGTATTTT. Full variable domain (outside the CDR3, taken from reference TRBV7-2 and TRBJ2-3): GAGVSQSPSNKVTEKGKDVELRCDPISGHTALYWYRQSLGQGLEFLIYFQGNSAPDKSGLPSDRFSAERTGGSVSTLTIQRTQQEDSAVYLCASSFRLSTDTQYFGPGTRLTVL.

This clone was counted a few times. J is TRBJ1-4 and V is TRBV5-1, with 10 bases aligning to TRBD1. CDR1 and CDR2 from the germline V gene are SGHRS and YFSETQ. J gave up 4 bases and V 0 bases, and 3 bases lay outside the gene matches. The CDR3 totals 16 residues. CDR3 sequence reads: CASSLVGQGNNEKLFF. The CDR3 DNA is TGCGCCAGCAGCTTGGTGGGACAGGGGAATAATGAAAAACTGTTTTTT.

The J gene is TRBJ2-1, the V gene TRBV7-2; 7 bases are shared with TRBD2. The germline V gene has CDR1 SGHTA and CDR2 FQGNSA. The CDR3 totals 17 residues. V dropped 4 bases and J dropped 2; count of bases not matched to a gene: 11. The CDR3, as DNA: TGTGCCAGCAGCTATCGGGGTGGGGGGGGAACCTACAATGAGCAGTTCTTC. It encodes CASSYRGGGGTYNEQFF.

This rearrangement joins TRBV13 to TRBJ2-1, with D uncertain. The CDR3 has 12 amino acids. V was pared by 3 bases and J by 9 bases, with 9 bases between. CDR1 is PRHDT and CDR2 is FYEKMQ in the germline V gene (reference sequence). In nucleotides, the CDR3 is TGTGCCAGCAGCTTCCCAGCAGGTGAGCAGTTCTTC. Encoded protein: CASSFPAGEQFF.

The V gene is TRBV2, the J gene TRBJ1-1, with 11 bases aligning to TRBD1. Trimming at V came to 7 bases and at J to 0 bases, leaving 10 bases not matched to a gene. The CDR3 is 17 residues long. The germline gives CDR1 SNHLY, CDR2 FYNNEI. The CDR3 nucleotides read TGTGCCAGCACCCCGATAGGGACAGGGGGGTTGAACACTGAAGCTTTCTTT. It is translated as CASTPIGTGGLNTEAFF.

This clone was seen once. DNA for the CDR3: TGTGCCTGGAGTGTACGGGACAGGGTTGGGAATGAGCAGTTCTTC. Its translation: CAWSVRDRVGNEQFF. The chain couples TRBV30 to TRBJ2-1; 9 bases fit TRBD1. V lost 0 bases and J lost 7; bases outside the gene matches: 7. Germline loops: CDR1 GTSNPN, CDR2 SVGIG (reference sequence). The CDR3 totals 15 residues.